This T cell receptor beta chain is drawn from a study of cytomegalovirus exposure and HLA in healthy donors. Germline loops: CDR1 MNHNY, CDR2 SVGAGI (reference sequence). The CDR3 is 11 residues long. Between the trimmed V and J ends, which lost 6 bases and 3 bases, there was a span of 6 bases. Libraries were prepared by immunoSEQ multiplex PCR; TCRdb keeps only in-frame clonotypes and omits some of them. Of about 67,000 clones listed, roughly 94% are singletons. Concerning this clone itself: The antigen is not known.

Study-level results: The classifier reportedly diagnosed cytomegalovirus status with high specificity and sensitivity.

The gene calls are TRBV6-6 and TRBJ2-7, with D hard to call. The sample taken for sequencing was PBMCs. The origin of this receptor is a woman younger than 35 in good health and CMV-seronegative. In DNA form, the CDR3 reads TGTGCCAGCAGCCAGAACTACGAGCAGTACTTC. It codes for CASSQNYEQYF.